This TCR beta chain appears in the sequencing data of a study of blood T cell repertoires in COVID-19 (dated by TCRdb to 2018 to 2021). For the study in its entirety: Samples from collaborators originated in the United States, Italy and Spain and spanned both the acute and convalescent phases of COVID-19. The samples were drawn from two sources: the first 160 participants of the ongoing ImmuneRACE study, and fewer than 1,500 subjects contributed by 6 global collaborators. The prospective study material was composed of cDNA or gDNA derived from T cells, B-cell-depleted T cells, or PBMCs. Where HLA class I and class II types were available, the types were taken from metadata supplied by the sample provider, not from assay-based typing. The dataset comprised deeply sampled blood TCRbeta repertoires from subjects exposed to, actively infected with, or recovered from COVID-19. The sample metadata nearly always contained a de-identified subject ID, COVID-19 status, age in years and sex. A freely available public database, intended as a resource for researchers studying the immune response to SARS-CoV-2, is where the repertoires were released. Findings and caveats that apply to the study as a whole: How much clinical and demographic metadata was included differed by source and by participant, and the metadata was provided uncurated.

TCRbeta CDR3 regions were amplified from genomic DNA by means of the immunoSEQ Assay, a bias-controlled multiplex PCR. The paper's processing steps were these. Within the assay, amplification of reference gene primers was used to estimate how many nucleated cells each sample contained. To quantify the absolute abundance of each unique TCRbeta CDR3 rearrangement, sequence reads were collapsed and filtered. For each sample, productive Simpson clonality was calculated as the square root of Simpson's diversity index over productive rearrangements. TCRdb holds this immuneACCESS table with in-frame rearrangements only. Some clones are missing; in checked studies, unresolved V genes explain under half, and the rest has no known cause. V, J and clone size reflect that table, while D and trimming were determined from the DNA. A total of a few hundred thousand clones appear in this sample, 83% of them only once. The ten largest clones take up less than 6% of the sample.

This clone was seen more than once but under ten times. This clone's antigen is unknown. Qualities for individual bases were not recorded, and no much larger clone is one base off. Participants in the prospective study were enrolled through a virtual design, were aged roughly 18 to 95 years, and lived in approximately 24 United States geographic areas. In the prospective study, participants were assigned to cohorts based on the clinical history participants reported in a screening survey and a study questionnaire. Recovered participants in ImmuneRACE Cohort 3 were defined by two consecutive negative NP/OP PCR tests, clearance by a healthcare professional, or resolution of symptoms. Each participant in the prospective study had whole blood, serum and a nasopharyngeal or oropharyngeal swab collected by mobile phlebotomists. Prospective study participants could optionally give additional blood draws and questionnaires over a 2-month period. Before DNA extraction, prospective study blood samples were shipped either frozen or at room temperature.

In the germline V gene, CDR1 corresponds to MDHEN and CDR2 to SYDVKM. V gives up 6 bases and J gives up 10 bases, and the segment between their germline ends measures 24 bases. From cysteine to phenylalanine, the CDR3 is 16 amino acids long. Here the CDR3 DNA is all that survives: 48 bases in frame from base 1. Recombination linked TRBV28 to TRBJ1-4; a tentative D call is TRBD1 (5 bases match). Sequencing was carried out using PBMCs or T cells enriched from blood (not recorded which). The TCR sequence derives from a woman aged 50 to 60 who had recovered from COVID-19. The CDR3 corresponds to CASRLTSDPDQGKLFF. The nucleotide sequence is TGTGCCAGCAGGCTAACCTCGGACCCAGACCAGGGAAAACTGTTTTTT.